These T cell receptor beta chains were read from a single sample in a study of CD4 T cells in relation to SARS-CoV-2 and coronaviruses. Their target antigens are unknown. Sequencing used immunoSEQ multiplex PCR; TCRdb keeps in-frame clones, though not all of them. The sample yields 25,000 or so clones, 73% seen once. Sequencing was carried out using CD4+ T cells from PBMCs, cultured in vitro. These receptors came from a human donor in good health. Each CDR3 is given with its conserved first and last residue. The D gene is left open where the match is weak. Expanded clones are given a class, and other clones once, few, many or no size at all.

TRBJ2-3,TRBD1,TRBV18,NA,CASSQNTGGGTDTQYF,TGTGCCAGCTCCCAAAATACAGGGGGCGGCACAGATACGCAGTATTTT
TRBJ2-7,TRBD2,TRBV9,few,CASSVGLAGTYEQYF,TGTGCCAGCAGCGTAGGGCTAGCGGGAACCTACGAGCAGTACTTC
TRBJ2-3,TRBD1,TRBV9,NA,CASSPRDRGSTDTQYF,TGTGCCAGCAGCCCGCGGGACAGGGGTAGCACAGATACGCAGTATTTT
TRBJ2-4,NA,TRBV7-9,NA,CASSSYLRGVGKNIQYF,TGTGCCAGCAGCTCCTATTTAAGGGGGGTAGGCAAAAACATTCAGTACTTC
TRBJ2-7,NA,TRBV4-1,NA,CASSQEELDSGEVFYYEQYF,TGCGCCAGCAGCCAAGAAGAGTTGGACAGCGGAGAGGTTTTCTACTACGAGCAGTACTTC
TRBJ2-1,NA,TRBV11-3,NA,CASSVRGAGYNEQFF,TGTGCCAGCAGCGTACGGGGGGCAGGCTACAATGAGCAGTTCTTC
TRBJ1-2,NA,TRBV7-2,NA,CASSPRSAGNYGYTF,TGTGCCAGCAGCCCGAGATCCGCAGGGAACTATGGCTACACCTTC
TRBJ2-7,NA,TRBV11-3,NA,CASSLQAHYEQYF,TGTGCCAGCAGCTTACAGGCTCACTACGAGCAGTACTTC
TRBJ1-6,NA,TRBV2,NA,CASILDSFLNSPLHF,TGTGCCAGCATTTTAGACAGCTTTCTCAATTCACCCCTCCACTTT
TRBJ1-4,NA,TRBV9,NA,CASSVGPARKLFF,TGTGCCAGCAGCGTAGGCCCCGCTCGAAAACTGTTTTTT
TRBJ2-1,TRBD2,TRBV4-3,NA,CASSQGASSGGHAREQFF,TGCGCCAGCAGCCAAGGGGCCAGTAGCGGGGGCCACGCCCGTGAGCAGTTCTTC
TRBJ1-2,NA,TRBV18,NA,CASSPRQNYGYTF,TGTGCCAGCTCACCACGGCAAAACTATGGCTACACCTTC
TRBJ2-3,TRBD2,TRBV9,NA,CASSGAGGQTDTQYF,TGTGCCAGCAGCGGAGCGGGGGGGCAGACAGATACGCAGTATTTT
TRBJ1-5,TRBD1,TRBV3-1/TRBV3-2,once,CASSPGGTGDAQPQHF,TGTGCCAGCAGTCCTGGGGGGACAGGGGATGCTCAGCCCCAGCATTTT
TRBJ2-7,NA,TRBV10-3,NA,CAISGSGSYEQYF,TGTGCCATCAGTGGATCCGGGTCTTACGAGCAGTACTTC
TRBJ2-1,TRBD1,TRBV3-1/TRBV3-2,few,CASSETGTGGHNEQFF,TGTGCCAGCAGCGAAACCGGGACAGGGGGTCACAATGAGCAGTTCTTC
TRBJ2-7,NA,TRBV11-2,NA,CASTLERGSYEQYF,TGTGCCAGCACCCTCGAGAGGGGTTCCTACGAGCAGTACTTC
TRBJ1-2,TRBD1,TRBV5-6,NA,CASSSQGGDYGYTF,TGTGCCAGCAGCTCACAGGGGGGAGACTATGGCTACACCTTC
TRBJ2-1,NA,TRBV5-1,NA,CASSRTGSRDNEQFF,TGCGCCAGCAGCCGAACAGGGTCTAGGGACAATGAGCAGTTCTTC
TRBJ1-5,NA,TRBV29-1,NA,CSVRQGGDQPQHF,TGCAGCGTTCGGCAGGGAGGAGATCAGCCCCAGCATTTT
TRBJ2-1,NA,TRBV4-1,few,CASSQVGRGNNEQFF,TGCGCCAGCAGCCAAGTGGGGCGGGGAAACAATGAGCAGTTCTTC
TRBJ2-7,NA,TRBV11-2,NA,CASSLAGGPYEQYF,TGTGCCAGCAGCCTAGCCGGGGGACCCTACGAGCAGTACTTC
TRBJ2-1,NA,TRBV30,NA,CAWTLGRIEQFF,TGTGCCTGGACCCTCGGCAGGATTGAGCAGTTCTTC
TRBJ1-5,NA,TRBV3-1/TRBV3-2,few,CASSLSEWAGNSNQPQHF,TGTGCCAGCAGCCTATCGGAGTGGGCCGGTAATAGCAATCAGCCCCAGCATTTT
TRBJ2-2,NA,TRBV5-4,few,CASSLLDTGELFF,TGTGCCAGCAGCTTGCTGGACACCGGGGAGCTGTTTTTT
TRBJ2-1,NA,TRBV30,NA,CAWDILGGSYNEQFF,TGTGCCTGGGACATACTAGGAGGCTCCTACAATGAGCAGTTCTTC
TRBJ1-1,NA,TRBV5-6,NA,CASSPGLNTEAFF,TGTGCCAGCAGCCCCGGGTTGAACACTGAAGCTTTCTTT
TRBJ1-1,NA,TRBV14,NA,CASSQDRRTTEAFF,TGTGCCAGCAGCCAAGATCGAAGGACGACTGAAGCTTTCTTT
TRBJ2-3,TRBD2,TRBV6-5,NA,CASNLGRAPDTQYF,TGTGCCAGCAACCTCGGGAGGGCCCCAGATACGCAGTATTTT
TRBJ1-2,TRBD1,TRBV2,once,CASKGQGRGYTF,TGTGCCAGCAAAGGACAGGGACGTGGCTACACCTTC
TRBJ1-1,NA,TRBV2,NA,CASSEGVWTEAFF,TGTGCCAGCAGTGAGGGGGTTTGGACTGAAGCTTTCTTT
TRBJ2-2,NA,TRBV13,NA,CASSFRGPGELFF,TGTGCCAGCAGCTTCAGGGGCCCCGGGGAGCTGTTTTTT